Below are 29 T cell receptor beta chains sequenced from a single sample in a study of shared clonotypes between healthy human individuals. The data were produced by immunoSEQ multiplex PCR, yet TCRdb's version contains in-frame clones alone and is incomplete. This table holds about 700,000 clones, about 91% found once. It was CD45RO-negative cells, positively selected for CCR7, that made up naive CD8 cells, with terminally differentiated effector memory CD45RA+ cells excluded. Material: naive CD8+ T cells sorted from blood. Receptor source: a man younger than 45 in good health.

The genes are TRBV5-5 and TRBJ2-1; no clear D gene. Germline V gene sequence: CDR1 SGHKS, CDR2 YYEKEE (reference sequence). This CDR3 contains 17 residues. Trimming took off 5 bases at V and 2 bases at J, with 20 bases between the two ends. CDR3 sequence (DNA): TGTGCCAGCAGATCCATGGCGCAGGTTGGTCCCTACAATGAGCAGTTCTTC. This sequence encodes CASRSMAQVGPYNEQFF.

The chain is built from TRBV6-1 and TRBJ1-1; possible D gene TRBD1, 5 bases. Germline V gives CDR1 MNHNS, CDR2 SASEGT. The CDR3 loop spans 14 amino acids. The germline V and J ends were trimmed by 4 bases and 3 bases, with 12 bases remaining between them. CDR3 in amino acids: CASSVRVGYTEAFF. For the CDR3, the DNA is TGTGCCAGCAGTGTCAGGGTTGGGTACACTGAAGCTTTCTTT.

V usage is TRBV7-6 and J usage is TRBJ2-1; TRBD1 or TRBD2 may be the D gene (6 bases each). The CDR3 is made up of 14 amino acids. The V and J ends lost 3 bases and 2 bases respectively, with 8 bases between them. Germline V CDR1 and CDR2: SGHVS, FNYEAQ. The CDR3 protein is CASSLEGAYNEQFF. DNA for the CDR3: TGTGCCAGCAGCTTGGAGGGGGCCTACAATGAGCAGTTCTTC.

This chain uses TRBV7-3 with TRBJ2-3; D is ambiguous. Germline CDR1 and CDR2: SGHTA and FQGTGA. This CDR3 contains 15 residues. The germline V and J ends were trimmed by 2 bases and 1 base, with 10 bases remaining between them. DNA for the CDR3: TGTGCCAGCAGCTTAGGATGGTCTCGCACAGATACGCAGTATTTT. It is translated as CASSLGWSRTDTQYF.

The rearrangement uses TRBV6-5 and TRBJ2-3; TRBD2 matches at 9 bases. The V gene end was trimmed by 0 bases and the J gene end by 1 base; junction bases not matched to a gene: 2. CDR3 size: 16 residues. Germline values: CDR1 MNHEY, CDR2 SVGAGI. The CDR3 nucleotides read TGTGCCAGCAGTTACTCGAGACTAGCGGGCACAGATACGCAGTATTTT. This codes for CASSYSRLAGTDTQYF.

This chain connects TRBV27 to TRBJ2-1; 7 bases are shared with TRBD2. Germline values: CDR1 MNHEY, CDR2 SMNVEV (reference sequence). With V trimmed by 8 bases and J by 3 bases, 4 bases remained unmatched. This CDR3 has 13 amino acids. The CDR3 coding sequence is TGTGCCAGCGCCGGGACTAACTACAATGAGCAGTTCTTC. Amino acid sequence: CASAGTNYNEQFF.

The rearrangement uses TRBV4-1 and TRBJ2-7; 10 nucleotides line up with TRBD2. Germline values: CDR1 MGHRA, CDR2 YSYEKL. Trimming cost V 1 base and J 3 bases; bases outside gene matches: 6. The length of the CDR3 is 16 residues. CDR3 nucleotides: TGCGCCAGCAGCCAAGTTGGGACTAGCGTAGACTACGAGCAGTACTTC. Residues: CASSQVGTSVDYEQYF.

The rearrangement uses TRBV10-2 and TRBJ2-1; 9 nucleotides line up with TRBD1. CDR3 length: 15 residues. V was pared by 8 bases and J by 10 bases, with 15 bases of the junction left unmatched. Per the germline V gene, CDR1 is WSHSY and CDR2 is SAAADI. The CDR3 is CASHPGQGPSEEQFF. The DNA of the CDR3 is TGCGCCAGCCACCCGGGACAGGGCCCGTCAGAAGAGCAGTTCTTC.

This clone was seen only a few times. V is TRBV5-5 and J is TRBJ1-2; possibly TRBD1 for D (5 bases). V lost 1 base, J lost 4 bases, and 11 bases lay in between. Germline-derived CDR1 and CDR2 are SGHKS and YYEKEE (reference sequence). CDR3 size: 14 residues. CDR3 in DNA: TGTGCCAGCAGCTTGTTGACAGACGGCTATGGCTACACCTTC. It translates to CASSLLTDGYGYTF.

The chain combines TRBV9 with TRBJ2-1; no reliable D call. Germline V gene data show CDR1 as SGDLS and CDR2 as YYNGEE. The CDR3 length is 16 residues. Trimming removed 0 bases at V and 5 bases at J, with 15 bases between. CDR3 DNA sequence: TGTGCCAGCAGCGTAGACGCTGAATACCCAAACAATGAGCAGTTCTTC. It codes for CASSVDAEYPNNEQFF.

The J gene is TRBJ2-1, the V gene TRBV19; 8 positions agree with TRBD2. Germline CDR1 LNHDA, CDR2 SQIVND (reference sequence). The trim removed 5 bases at V and 2 bases at J, leaving 2 bases unmatched. This CDR3 is built from 14 residues. In DNA form, the CDR3 reads TGTGCCAGTAGTCTAGCGGGTACCTACAATGAGCAGTTCTTC. It translates to CASSLAGTYNEQFF. The variable domain in full, completed from reference TRBV19 and TRBJ2-1, reads DGGITQSPKYLFRKEGQNVTLSCEQNLNHDAMYWYRQDPGQGLRLIYYSQIVNDFQKGDIAEGYSVSREKKESFPLTVTSAQKNPTAFYLCASSLAGTYNEQFFGPGTRLTVL.

The rearrangement links TRBV9 to TRBJ2-2; no clear D gene. V lost 3 bases and J lost 1, with 13 bases in between. This CDR3 is 16 amino acids long. Germline loops: CDR1 SGDLS, CDR2 YYNGEE. In DNA form, the CDR3 reads TGTGCCAGCAGCGCCGTAGGGCGGCTGAACACCGGGGAGCTGTTTTTT. Its translation: CASSAVGRLNTGELFF.

The CDR3 spells CASSEAVAATYEQYF. The CDR3 bases are TGTGCCAGCAGTGAAGCGGTCGCAGCAACCTACGAGCAGTACTTC. The chain has TRBV6-1 and TRBJ2-7; D unclear. Looked up from germline, CDR1 is MNHNS and CDR2 is SASEGT. This CDR3 region has 15 residues. V lost 0 bases to trimming and J lost 2 bases, with 11 bases between them.

The chain has TRBV10-3 and TRBJ2-3; no firm D call. Germline V gene lookup returns CDR1 ENHRY and CDR2 SYGVKD. V lost 2 bases to trimming and J lost 4 bases, with 10 bases between them. This CDR3 comprises 14 residues. CDR3 in DNA: TGTGCCATCAGTGAGGACAACAACTCAGATACGCAGTATTTT. This codes for CAISEDNNSDTQYF.

The CDR3 loop is CASSEIGETQYF. CDR3 sequence (DNA): TGCGCCAGCAGTGAGATTGGGGAGACCCAGTACTTC. The genes are TRBV10-2 and TRBJ2-5; no clear D. The CDR3 is made up of 12 amino acids. Trimming removed 2 bases at V and 5 bases at J, with 6 bases between. Germline V gene data show CDR1 as WSHSY and CDR2 as SAAADI.

The rearrangement uses TRBV29-1 and TRBJ2-7; perhaps TRBD2 as D (6 bases). The germline V gene has CDR1 SQVTM and CDR2 ANQGSEA. The CDR3 runs 15 residues. Trimming left V 4 bases short and J 0 bases short, with 16 bases between. CDR3: CSVVGRAGPSYEQYF. The CDR3 DNA reads TGCAGCGTTGTCGGAAGGGCGGGACCCTCCTACGAGCAGTACTTC.

The chain carries TRBV19 and TRBJ2-1, with 9 bases identical to TRBD2. Germline lookup yields CDR1 LNHDA and CDR2 SQIVND (reference sequence). The J segment lost 10 bases and the V segment lost 4 bases, leaving 2 bases of the junction unmatched. This CDR3 comprises 12 residues. CDR3 protein: CASSSGREEQFF. In DNA form, the CDR3 reads TGTGCCAGTAGTAGCGGGAGGGAAGAGCAGTTCTTC.

This clone was recorded once. The V gene is TRBV4-1, the J gene TRBJ2-2; TRBD1 is a possible D gene (6 bases). Germline CDR1 reads MGHRA; CDR2 reads YSYEKL. The germline V and J ends were trimmed by 0 bases and 5 bases, with 19 bases remaining between them. The CDR3 has 18 amino acids. The CDR3 DNA sequence: TGCGCCAGCAGCCAAGATCCTTATGAGCCAGGGGAAACCGGGGAGCTGTTTTTT. Amino acids: CASSQDPYEPGETGELFF.

The rearrangement links TRBV28 to TRBJ2-7; D possibly corresponds to TRBD2 (6 bases). The CDR3 runs 14 residues. The V end lost 3 bases, the J end lost 2 bases, and 11 bases lay between the germline ends. Germline V CDR1 and CDR2: MDHEN, SYDVKM. As DNA, the CDR3 is TGTGCCAGCAGTTTGGATGCGGGACCCTACGAGCAGTACTTC. The encoded protein is CASSLDAGPYEQYF.

The sample holds one count of this clone. CDR3 nucleotides: TGTGCCAGCAGTTTAGAATCCATACTAGCGGTGTCCTACAATGAGCAGTTCTTC. It translates to CASSLESILAVSYNEQFF. This chain links TRBV28 with TRBJ2-1; 8 bases are shared with TRBD2. V lost 2 bases and J lost 1; bases outside the gene matches: 10. The germline V gene encodes CDR1 MDHEN and CDR2 SYDVKM. The CDR3 is made up of 18 amino acids.

The J gene is TRBJ2-1, the V gene TRBV2, with a tentative D call TRBD2 (5 bases). Between the trimmed V and J ends, which lost 10 bases and 8 bases, there was a span of 15 bases. The CDR3 extends over 12 amino acids. Germline CDR1 SNHLY, CDR2 FYNNEI. CDR3 bases: TGTGCCACGCGGGTGGAAGGCGATGAGCAGTTCTTC. Translating gives CATRVEGDEQFF.

Regarding this clone: Other nucleotide sequences in the sample specify the same CDR3. The V and J genes are TRBV7-9 and TRBJ2-1; 7 nucleotides line up with TRBD1. The CDR3 consists of 14 residues. The V gene end was trimmed by 5 bases and the J gene end by 4 bases; junction bases not matched to a gene: 5. Germline V CDR1 and CDR2: SEHNR, FQNEAQ (reference sequence). The DNA for the CDR3 is TGTGCCAGCAGCAGCCGGGACAGATACAATGAGCAGTTCTTC. Its protein product is CASSSRDRYNEQFF.

The chain has TRBV7-9 and TRBJ2-7; D is possibly TRBD1 (6 bases). Deletions cut 5 bases from V and 3 bases from J, with 17 bases between. There are 15 residues in the CDR3. From germline, CDR1 is SEHNR and CDR2 FQNEAQ (reference sequence). In nucleotides, the CDR3 is TGTGCCAGCAGCGACCGGGACACCCCTCTCTACGAGCAGTACTTC. It yields the protein CASSDRDTPLYEQYF. Full variable domain (rest looked up from reference TRBV7-9 and TRBJ2-7): DTGVSQNPRHKITKRGQNVTFRCDPISEHNRLYWYRQTLGQGPEFLTYFQNEAQLEKSRLLSDRFSAERPKGSFSTLEIQRTEQGDSAMYLCASSDRDTPLYEQYFGPGTRLTVT.

The chain joins TRBV6-1 to TRBJ1-3; no firm D call. V was trimmed by 1 base and J by 3 bases, leaving 7 bases between them. The CDR3 is 14 residues long. In germline, CDR1 is MNHNS, CDR2 SASEGT. CDR3 sequence (DNA): TGTGCCAGCAGTGAAGGGTGGGATGGAAACACCATATATTTT. Its protein is CASSEGWDGNTIYF.

The chain uses TRBV5-1 and TRBJ2-7; D gene uncertain. The CDR3 totals 15 residues. Germline V gene data show CDR1 as SGHRS and CDR2 as YFSETQ. V was cut by 1 base and J by 2 bases, with 13 bases left in between. In DNA, the CDR3 is TGCGCCAGCAGCTTGTTTGAGAGTGCGGCCTACGAGCAGTACTTC. Protein: CASSLFESAAYEQYF.

The genes are TRBV9 and TRBJ2-5; the D is unclear. This CDR3 region has 12 residues. The ends were cut back, 3 bases at V and 7 bases at J, with 10 bases in the middle. Germline V CDR1 and CDR2: SGDLS, YYNGEE. In DNA form, the CDR3 reads TGTGCCAGCAGCGACTCGTCTGGGACCCAGTACTTC. Amino acid sequence: CASSDSSGTQYF.

This chain joins TRBV14 and TRBJ2-1; D perhaps matches TRBD1 (6 bases). The germline V gene encodes CDR1 SGHDN and CDR2 FVKESK. The CDR3 sequence is 15 residues long. Trimming cost V 3 bases and J 1 base, with 10 bases left between them. The CDR3 nucleotides read TGTGCCAGCAGCCATCCGGGACATTCCTACAATGAGCAGTTCTTC. Protein product: CASSHPGHSYNEQFF.

V is TRBV7-6 and J is TRBJ2-2; D is unclear. V was pared by 6 bases and J by 1 base, with 12 bases between. The germline V gene has CDR1 SGHVS and CDR2 FNYEAQ. The CDR3 length is 15 residues. CDR3 DNA: TGTGCCAGCAGTTTTACCTTGGTGAACACCGGGGAGCTGTTTTTT. It translates to CASSFTLVNTGELFF.

The J gene is TRBJ1-1, the V gene TRBV7-9; D is possibly TRBD1 (6 bases). From germline, CDR1 is SEHNR and CDR2 FQNEAQ (reference sequence). The CDR3 spans 15 residues. V was cut by 0 bases and J by 4 bases, with 12 bases left in between. Here the CDR3 DNA reads TGTGCCAGCAGCTTAGCACAGGGTTGGGGCACTGAAGCTTTCTTT. Amino acid sequence: CASSLAQGWGTEAFF. Complete variable domain (other parts from reference TRBV7-9 and TRBJ1-1): DTGVSQNPRHKITKRGQNVTFRCDPISEHNRLYWYRQTLGQGPEFLTYFQNEAQLEKSRLLSDRFSAERPKGSFSTLEIQRTEQGDSAMYLCASSLAQGWGTEAFFGQGTRLTVV.